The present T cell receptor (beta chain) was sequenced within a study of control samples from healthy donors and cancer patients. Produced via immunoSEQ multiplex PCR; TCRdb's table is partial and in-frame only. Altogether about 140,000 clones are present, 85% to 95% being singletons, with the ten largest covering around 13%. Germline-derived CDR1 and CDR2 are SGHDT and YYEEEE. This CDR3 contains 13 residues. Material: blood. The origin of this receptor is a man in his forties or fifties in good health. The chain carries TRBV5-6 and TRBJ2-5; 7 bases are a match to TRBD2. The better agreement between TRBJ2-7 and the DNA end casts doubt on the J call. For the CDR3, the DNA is TGTGCCAGCAGCTTGGTGGGAGGGTACGAGCAGTACTTC. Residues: CASSLVGGYEQYF.